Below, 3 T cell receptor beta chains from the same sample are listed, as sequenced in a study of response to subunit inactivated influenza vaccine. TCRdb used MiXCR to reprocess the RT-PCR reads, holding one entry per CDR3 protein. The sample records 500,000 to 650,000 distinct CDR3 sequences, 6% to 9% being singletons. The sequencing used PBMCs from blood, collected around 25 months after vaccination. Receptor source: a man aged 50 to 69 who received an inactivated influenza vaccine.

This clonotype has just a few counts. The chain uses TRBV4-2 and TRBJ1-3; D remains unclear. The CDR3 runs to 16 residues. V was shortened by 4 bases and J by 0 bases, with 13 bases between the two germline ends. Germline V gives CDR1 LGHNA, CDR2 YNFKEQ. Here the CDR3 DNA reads TGTGCCAGCAGCCCGAAGATCCAGAGCTCTGGAAACACCATATATTTT. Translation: CASSPKIQSSGNTIYF.

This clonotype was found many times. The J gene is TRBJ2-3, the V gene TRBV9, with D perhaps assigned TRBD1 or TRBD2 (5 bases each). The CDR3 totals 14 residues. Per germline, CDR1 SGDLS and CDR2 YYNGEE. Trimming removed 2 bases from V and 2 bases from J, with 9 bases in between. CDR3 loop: CASSVGTVTDTQYF. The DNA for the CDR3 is TGTGCCAGCAGCGTCGGGACCGTCACAGATACGCAGTATTTT.

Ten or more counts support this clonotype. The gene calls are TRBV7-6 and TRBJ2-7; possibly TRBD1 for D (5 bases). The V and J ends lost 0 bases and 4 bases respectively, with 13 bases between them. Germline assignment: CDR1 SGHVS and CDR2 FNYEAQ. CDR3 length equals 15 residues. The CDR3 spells CASSLAFGARYEQYF. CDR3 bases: TGTGCCAGCAGCTTAGCGTTTGGGGCGCGGTACGAGCAGTACTTC.